This T cell receptor (beta chain) originates from a study of blood T cell repertoires in COVID-19. At the level of the study: Samples of COVID-19 (acute and convalescent) were obtained from the United States, Italy and Spain. Sources were T cells, B-cell-depleted T cells, or PBMCs; the material itself was cDNA or gDNA.

Original methodology: Nucleated cell number was recorded as an estimate derived from reference gene primer amplification. Assay: immunoSEQ multiplex PCR; the TCRdb copy retains only in-frame clones and omits some. V and J calls plus clone size are reproduced from that table; the DNA served to infer D and trimming. This table holds about 110,000 clones, less than 85% found once. The origin of this receptor is a human donor with acute or convalescent COVID-19. The donor label of this sample is uncertain. Sequencing was carried out using peripheral blood.

In DNA, the CDR3 is TGCGCCAGCAGCTGGGGGACAGTAGACAATGAGCAGTTCTTC. It encodes CASSWGTVDNEQFF. This rearrangement joins TRBV5-1 to TRBJ2-1; 7 bases are shared with TRBD1. The V and J ends lost 3 bases and 5 bases, in that order; junction bases with no gene match: 5. Per germline, CDR1 SGHRS and CDR2 YFSETQ. The CDR3 has 14 residues.